The 22 T cell receptor beta chains below were found in one sample sequenced in a study of T cell repertoires and leukemia-associated antigens. TCRdb re-called the 5' RACE reads with MiXCR, one entry per CDR3 protein. There are about 10,000 distinct CDR3 sequences in the sample; roughly two fifths occur only once, and about a quarter lies in the top ten. These receptors have no identified antigens. The source material was CD3+ T cells sorted from blood and cultured. The receptors stem from a female donor in good health.

The chain carries TRBV25-1 and TRBJ2-1; 7 bases agree with TRBD2. Trimming cost V 5 bases and J 4 bases; bases outside gene matches: 5. Germline V lookup: CDR1 MGHDK, CDR2 SYGVNS. CDR3 length: 14 residues. CDR3 nucleotide sequence: TGTGCCAGCAGTTCTAGCGGAACATACAATGAGCAGTTCTTC. Its protein is CASSSSGTYNEQFF.

Note on this clonotype: The conserved phenylalanine or tryptophan normally closing the CDR3 is absent here, so this likely arose from a read error. The chain is built from TRBV13 and TRBJ2-3; TRBD2 agrees at 12 bases. The CDR3 is made up of 16 amino acids. The V segment lost 5 bases and the J segment 11 bases; nucleotides outside the gene matches: 14. Germline loops: CDR1 PRHDT, CDR2 FYEKMQ (reference sequence). This CDR3 reads CASSAGLAGNSYEQYY. CDR3 bases: TGTGCCAGCAGCGCAGGACTAGCGGGGAACTCCTACGAGCAGTATTAT.

The chain joins TRBV20-1 to TRBJ1-1, with TRBD1 as a possible D gene (5 bases). The germline V gene encodes CDR1 DFQATT and CDR2 SNEGSKA (reference sequence). V was pared by 2 bases and J by 6 bases, with 13 bases between. The CDR3 has 13 amino acids. The CDR3 DNA follows: TGCAGTGCTAGATACGGGGCCAGGGCTGAAGCTTTCTTT. Protein product: CSARYGARAEAFF.

The V and J genes are TRBV5-6 and TRBJ2-7; 16 bases agree with TRBD2. Losses at the gene ends were 3 bases for V and 6 bases for J; bases not matched to a gene: 12. Germline V lookup: CDR1 SGHDT, CDR2 YYEEEE. The CDR3 spans 18 residues. This CDR3 reads CASSWMPGTSGRASEQYF. For the CDR3, the DNA is TGTGCCAGCAGCTGGATGCCCGGGACTAGCGGGAGGGCCAGCGAGCAGTACTTC.

This chain connects TRBV29-1 to TRBJ2-3, with TRBD2 identical over 7 bases. Germline V gives CDR1 SQVTM, CDR2 ANQGSEA. The ends lost 8 bases at V and 5 bases at J; junction bases unmatched: 13. The CDR3 sequence is 14 residues long. CDR3 amino acids: CSTKRDLTGDTQYF. As DNA, the CDR3 is TGCAGCACCAAGCGGGACCTAACCGGAGATACGCAGTATTTT.

The rearrangement joins TRBV24-1 to TRBJ2-7; perhaps TRBD1 as D (6 bases). The CDR3 runs 11 residues. Trimming stripped 5 bases from V and 7 bases from J, with 8 bases between. Germline V gene data show CDR1 as KGHDR and CDR2 as SFDVKD. The CDR3 bases are TGTGCCACCAGTGCTGACAGGGAGCAGTACTTC. Encoded protein: CATSADREQYF.

The chain joins TRBV18 to TRBJ1-1; 7 bases line up with TRBD1. The CDR3 runs 15 residues. The trim removed 1 base at V and 5 bases at J, leaving 7 bases unmatched. Germline V CDR1 and CDR2: KGHSH, LQKENI. Here the CDR3 reads CASSPLNRGGTEAFF. The CDR3 DNA reads TGTGCCAGCTCACCACTGAACAGGGGTGGAACTGAAGCTTTCTTT.

This chain links TRBV24-1 with TRBJ2-2; D may be TRBD2 (6 bases). The CDR3 extends over 16 amino acids. V was clipped by 1 base and J by 4 bases, with 12 bases between them. Germline lookup yields CDR1 KGHDR and CDR2 SFDVKD. CDR3 DNA sequence: TGTGCCACCAGTGATTTCCCAGGAGGGCTCACCGGGGAGCTGTTTTTT. Encoded protein: CATSDFPGGLTGELFF.

This clonotype was recorded only once. Lacking the conserved final phenylalanine or tryptophan, this CDR3 likely reflects a read error. The V gene is TRBV10-3, the J gene TRBJ1-1, with a weak D call TRBD1 (5 bases). Germline assignment: CDR1 ENHRY and CDR2 SYGVKD. The CDR3 runs 13 residues. In DNA form, the CDR3 reads TGCGCCATCAGCGTCCGGGACGACACTGAAGCTTTCTCT. It codes for CAISVRDDTEAFS.

This clonotype has only a few counts. The V call is TRBV20-1, the J call TRBJ2-7, with D possibly TRBD1 on 5 matching bases. Germline loops: CDR1 DFQATT, CDR2 SNEGSKA (reference sequence). Trimming removed 3 bases at V and 2 bases at J, with 11 bases between. The CDR3 contains 13 residues. CDR3 sequence (DNA): TGCAGTGCTAGCGTCAGGGAAACCTACGAGCAGTACTTC. Translating gives CSASVRETYEQYF.

This clonotype was seen more than once but under ten times. Here the CDR3 reads CSARAAGGHEQFF. The DNA of the CDR3 is TGCAGTGCTAGGGCGGCGGGGGGACATGAGCAGTTCTTC. V usage is TRBV20-1 and J usage is TRBJ2-1; 8 bases agree with TRBD2. Germline V gene lookup returns CDR1 DFQATT and CDR2 SNEGSKA (reference sequence). Trimming at V came to 3 bases and at J to 8 bases, leaving 6 bases not matched to a gene. The CDR3 consists of 13 residues.

There are many counts of this clonotype. The chain combines TRBV6-5 with TRBJ2-7, with TRBD1 matching 9 bases. V lost 6 bases, J lost 4 bases, and 10 bases stayed unmatched. Germline-derived CDR1 and CDR2 are MNHEY and SVGAGI. This CDR3 is built from 15 residues. CDR3 protein: CASREEGTGIYEQYF. The DNA for the CDR3 is TGTGCCAGCAGGGAGGAAGGGACAGGGATTTACGAGCAGTACTTC.

This clonotype appeared a few times. This chain joins TRBV5-1 and TRBJ2-7; D call uncertain. The CDR3 is made up of 13 amino acids. CDR1 and CDR2 (germline): SGHRS, YFSETQ. Trimming stripped 0 bases from V and 3 bases from J, with 7 bases between. DNA for the CDR3: TGCGCCAGCAGCTTGGTGGCCGACTACGAGCAGTACTTC. Its translation is CASSLVADYEQYF.

V and J are TRBV5-1 and TRBJ2-7; D is uncertain. This CDR3 has 13 residues. V shed 3 bases and J shed 7 bases, with 14 bases lying between them. Germline values: CDR1 SGHRS, CDR2 YFSETQ. The CDR3 DNA sequence: TGCGCCAGCAGCTCTGGGCCCTCCTGGGAGCAGTACTTC. It translates to CASSSGPSWEQYF. The variable domain in full, with the rest retrieved from reference TRBV5-1 and TRBJ2-7, is KAGVTQTPRYLIKTRGQQVTLSCSPISGHRSVSWYQQTPGQGLQFLFEYFSETQRNKGNFPGRFSGRQFSNSRSEMNVSTLELGDSALYLCASSSGPSWEQYFGPGTRLTVT.

J is TRBJ2-5 and V is TRBV6-2 or TRBV6-3, with D maybe TRBD1 (5 bases). Trimming pared 2 bases from V and 1 base from J, leaving 8 bases between. Germline V gene sequence: CDR1 MNHEY, CDR2 SVGEGT. The CDR3 spans 14 residues. CDR3 amino acids: CASSYGGAQETQYF. In DNA, the CDR3 is TGTGCCAGCAGTTACGGTGGGGCCCAAGAGACCCAGTACTTC.

This chain uses TRBV4-3 with TRBJ1-1; the D is unclear. CDR3 length: 11 amino acids. Germline-derived CDR1 and CDR2 are LGHNA and YSLEER. Trimming took off 8 bases at V and 4 bases at J, with 8 bases between the two ends. CDR3 sequence reads: CASGRSTEAFF. CDR3 DNA sequence: TGCGCCAGCGGACGGAGCACTGAAGCTTTCTTT.

Sample share makes this clonotype medium-sized (0.01 to 0.1%). The J gene is TRBJ1-1, the V gene TRBV29-1, with a possible D match to TRBD1 (5 bases). This CDR3 is built from 14 residues. Looked up from germline, CDR1 is SQVTM and CDR2 is ANQGSEA. V was shortened by 1 base and J by 1 base, with 10 bases between the two germline ends. The CDR3 spells CSVEGQPPNTEAFF. In DNA, the CDR3 is TGCAGCGTTGAAGGACAGCCACCGAACACTGAAGCTTTCTTT. Complete variable domain (other parts from reference TRBV29-1 and TRBJ1-1): SAVISQKPSRDICQRGTSLTIQCQVDSQVTMMFWYRQQPGQSLTLIATANQGSEATYESGFVIDKFPISRPNLTFSTLTVSNMSPEDSSIYLCSVEGQPPNTEAFFGQGTRLTVV.

This clonotype showed up many times. A much larger clone sits a single nucleotide away, making a read error possible. J is TRBJ1-5 and V is TRBV20-1; TRBD1 might be the D (5 bases). Germline CDR1 DFQATT, CDR2 SNEGSKA (reference sequence). This CDR3 region has 13 residues. V was clipped by 7 bases and J by 2 bases, with 12 bases between them. CDR3: CSVGGWGNQPQHF. The CDR3 DNA sequence: TGCAGTGTCGGGGGATGGGGCAATCAGCCCCAGCATTTT.

This clonotype was recorded at least ten times. This chain joins TRBV9 and TRBJ2-1; D is possibly TRBD1 (5 bases). Trimming shortened V by 6 bases and J by 2 bases, and 15 bases separated the two germline ends. The CDR3 runs to 15 residues. The germline gives CDR1 SGDLS, CDR2 YYNGEE. DNA for the CDR3: TGTGCCAGCACCCCCAGGGATTACACCTACAATGAGCAGTTCTTC. It is translated as CASTPRDYTYNEQFF.

By frequency in the sample, this clonotype is medium-sized. The V gene is TRBV5-1, the J gene TRBJ2-5; TRBD2 aligns across 12 bases. CDR1 and CDR2 from the germline V gene are SGHRS and YFSETQ. V shed 5 bases and J 6 bases; nucleotides not matched to a gene: 14. The CDR3 has 17 amino acids. The CDR3 spells CASSQGATSGSKQTQYF. CDR3 sequence (DNA): TGCGCCAGCAGTCAGGGAGCGACTAGCGGGAGCAAACAGACCCAGTACTTC.

Ten or more counts support this clonotype. The chain combines TRBV4-2 with TRBJ2-3; the D gene could be TRBD1 or TRBD2 (5 bases each). Germline CDR1 reads LGHNA; CDR2 reads YNFKEQ. The CDR3 has 17 amino acids. The V end lost 3 bases, the J end lost 0 bases, and 16 bases lay between the germline ends. The CDR3 is CASSHRGRQGSTDTQYF. CDR3 DNA: TGTGCCAGCAGCCACCGGGGCCGTCAAGGTAGCACAGATACGCAGTATTTT.

The V and J genes are TRBV20-1 and TRBJ1-5; D possibly corresponds to TRBD1 (5 bases). V lost 6 bases and J 4 bases, leaving 19 bases between the germline ends. This CDR3 is built from 15 residues. Germline CDR1 DFQATT, CDR2 SNEGSKA (reference sequence). CDR3 sequence: CSALFDSRLNQPQHF. The CDR3 DNA reads as TGCAGTGCGCTATTCGACAGCCGGCTAAATCAGCCCCAGCATTTT.